This entry lists 8 T cell receptor beta chains sequenced from one sample in a study of response to subunit inactivated influenza vaccine. TCRdb reprocessed the RT-PCR reads with MiXCR, giving one entry per CDR3 protein. The repertoire holds more than 450,000 distinct CDR3 sequences, with around 11% as singletons. The same sample was also studied in work on T cells expressing NK-cell markers. As reported in that work: The authors generated TCR beta cDNA through 5'RACE template switching with UMIs.

The input for sequencing was PBMCs from blood, taken on the day of vaccination. The source of these receptors is a man between 45 and 60 years old who received an inactivated influenza vaccine.

CDR3 DNA: TGTGCCAGCAGCGACGCAAGTGGGGTTGAAAAACTGTTTTTT. Amino acids: CASSDASGVEKLFF. The chain joins TRBV2 to TRBJ1-4; D gene uncertain. There are 14 residues in the CDR3. The V end was cut by 6 bases, the J end by 7 bases, with 15 bases between. Germline V lookup: CDR1 SNHLY, CDR2 FYNNEI.

The DNA of the CDR3 is TGTGCCAGCAGGGACAGGGGGTGGCAAGAGACCCAGTACTTC. Its protein is CASRDRGWQETQYF. The chain is built from TRBV6-1 and TRBJ2-5, with 10 bases identical to TRBD1. Germline-derived CDR1 and CDR2 are MNHNS and SASEGT. The CDR3 is made up of 14 amino acids. The J segment lost 2 bases and the V segment lost 6 bases, leaving 3 bases of the junction unmatched.

This clonotype has ten or more counts. The chain recombines TRBV7-2 with TRBJ2-3; D is ambiguous. The CDR3 is made up of 12 amino acids. Germline-derived CDR1 and CDR2 are SGHTA and FQGNSA. With 4 bases removed from V and 7 bases from J, the gap between germline ends came to 9 bases. The CDR3 nucleotides are TGTGCCAGCAGCTCGAGTAGAAATACGCAGTATTTT. It encodes CASSSSRNTQYF.

This clonotype was detected only a few times. The chain employs TRBV7-2 and TRBJ2-5; no firm D call. Germline V gene sequence: CDR1 SGHTA, CDR2 FQGNSA. With 5 bases removed from V and 7 bases from J, the gap between germline ends came to 11 bases. CDR3 length: 12 amino acids. The CDR3 region has the DNA TGTGCCAGCAGCCCAACTTTAGGGACCCAGTACTTC. Its protein product is CASSPTLGTQYF.

The chain uses TRBV7-9 and TRBJ2-3; D perhaps matches TRBD1 (5 bases). Between the trimmed V and J ends, which lost 4 bases and 11 bases, there was a span of 16 bases. Germline CDR1 is SEHNR and CDR2 is FQNEAQ (reference sequence). The CDR3 totals 13 residues. The CDR3 DNA is TGTGCCAGCAGCTCCCGACAGCCGTTAATGCAGTATTTT. Its protein is CASSSRQPLMQYF.

This clonotype has just a few counts. The chain joins TRBV9 to TRBJ1-1; the match to TRBD1 covers 11 bases. The germline CDR1 and CDR2 sequences are SGDLS and YYNGEE. The length of the CDR3 is 17 residues. V trimming: 4 bases; J trimming: 5 bases; junction bases outside the gene matches: 13. CDR3 bases: TGTGCCAGCAGCCCCTCCTCCCGGACAGGGGGCCGTACTGAAGCTTTCTTT. Translation gives CASSPSSRTGGRTEAFF.

This chain connects TRBV10-3 to TRBJ2-7; 14 nucleotides match TRBD2. The CDR3 runs 14 residues. CDR1 is ENHRY, CDR2 SYGVKD, per germline. Trimming cost V 6 bases and J 6 bases; bases outside gene matches: 4. CDR3 bases: TGTGCCATCAGCAGGACTAGCGGGGGGTTCGAGCAGTACTTC. It yields the protein CAISRTSGGFEQYF.

This clonotype was counted many times. The chain is built from TRBV4-3 and TRBJ2-3, with D perhaps matching TRBD2 (6 bases). V lost 1 base, J lost 9 bases, and 20 bases lay in between. Germline V gene lookup returns CDR1 LGHNA and CDR2 YSLEER. The CDR3 totals 16 residues. The CDR3 sequence: CASSQGTLAGWGTQYF. The CDR3 DNA follows: TGCGCCAGCAGCCAAGGGACTTTGGCGGGGTGGGGGACGCAGTATTTT.